Below are 15 T cell receptor beta chains sequenced from a single sample in a study of human T cells and chemical hapten exposure. Time point indicated: patch test 2, 6 weeks after DPC sensitization. As for treatment: therapeutic diphenylcyclopropenone sensitization with weekly scalp DPC. TCRdb analysed the RACE reads with MiXCR anew, one entry per CDR3 protein. The data hold some 100,000 distinct CDR3 sequences, with approximately 8.6% observed a single time. The material sequenced was whole blood, taken in connection with sensitization to the hapten diphenylcyclopropenone (DPC). These receptors were taken from a woman aged 35 to 49 with alopecia areata. Some clones in this sample may be carry-over from other donors' samples.

This clonotype was counted only a few times. This chain joins TRBV7-2 and TRBJ2-7; D uncertain. V dropped 5 bases and J dropped 6 bases, with 17 bases sitting between them. This CDR3 spans 14 amino acids. Germline V gene sequence: CDR1 SGHTA, CDR2 FQGNSA. The CDR3 reads CASSHPYDAAEQYF. The CDR3, as DNA: TGTGCCAGCAGCCACCCCTACGACGCCGCCGAGCAGTACTTC.

This clonotype turned up a few times. The CDR3 loop is CSARGGQPSPLHF. The CDR3 DNA sequence: TGCAGTGCTAGAGGGGGACAGCCCTCACCCCTCCACTTT. The chain combines TRBV20-1 with TRBJ1-6, with 7 bases that match TRBD1. Germline V lookup: CDR1 DFQATT, CDR2 SNEGSKA (reference sequence). Trimming cost V 1 base and J 10 bases; bases outside gene matches: 4. The CDR3 covers 13 residues.

The table lists this clonotype with a few counts. The CDR3 protein is CASSSAYEQYF. CDR3 nucleotides: TGTGCCAGCAGTTCAGCCTACGAGCAGTACTTC. This sequence joins TRBV6-6 and TRBJ2-7; D uncertain. V lost 4 bases and J lost 2, with 3 bases in between. There are 11 residues in the CDR3. Germline V lookup: CDR1 MNHNY, CDR2 SVGAGI (reference sequence).

The sample holds many counts of this clonotype. This chain connects TRBV28 to TRBJ2-7; either TRBD1 or TRBD2 may fit D (5 bases each). The V end lost 6 bases, the J end lost 1 base, and 16 bases lay between the germline ends. The CDR3 is 15 residues long. Germline CDR1 is MDHEN and CDR2 is SYDVKM. The CDR3 here is CASSPAGTLSYEQYF. Written as DNA, the CDR3 is TGTGCCAGCAGCCCGGCTGGGACCCTTTCCTACGAGCAGTACTTC.

This clonotype showed up many times. The chain uses TRBV5-1 and TRBJ2-5; maybe TRBD2 (5 bases). Per the germline V gene, CDR1 is SGHRS and CDR2 is YFSETQ. The CDR3 extends over 16 amino acids. V lost 0 bases and J 2 bases, leaving 14 bases between the germline ends. The CDR3 sequence is CASSLDSSVGQETQYF. The DNA of the CDR3 is TGCGCCAGCAGCTTGGACAGTAGCGTCGGACAAGAGACCCAGTACTTC.

This clonotype was detected ten times or more. This rearrangement joins TRBV5-1 to TRBJ2-1; D may be TRBD1 or TRBD2 (5 bases each). The ends were cut back, 5 bases at V and 5 bases at J, with 11 bases in the middle. This CDR3 is 13 amino acids long. Germline CDR1 is SGHRS and CDR2 is YFSETQ. This chain's CDR3 is CASRPGTHNEQFF. DNA of the CDR3: TGCGCCAGCAGGCCCGGGACCCACAATGAGCAGTTCTTC. Complete variable domain (other parts from reference TRBV5-1 and TRBJ2-1): KAGVTQTPRYLIKTRGQQVTLSCSPISGHRSVSWYQQTPGQGLQFLFEYFSETQRNKGNFPGRFSGRQFSNSRSEMNVSTLELGDSALYLCASRPGTHNEQFFGPGTRLTVL.

This clonotype was found many times. J is TRBJ2-3 and V is TRBV28, with D possibly matching TRBD2 (6 bases). V was shortened by 6 bases and J by 2 bases, with 18 bases between the two germline ends. This CDR3 has 16 amino acids. CDR1 and CDR2 from the germline V gene are MDHEN and SYDVKM. The CDR3 loop reads CASSAATSQNTDTQYF. DNA of the CDR3: TGTGCCAGCAGCGCCGCGACTAGTCAAAACACAGATACGCAGTATTTT.

This clonotype was recorded many times. This chain links TRBV10-3 with TRBJ2-1, with 13 bases identical to TRBD2. The V gene end was trimmed by 2 bases and the J gene end by 3 bases; junction bases not matched to a gene: 4. Per the germline V gene, CDR1 is ENHRY and CDR2 is SYGVKD. This CDR3 has 17 amino acids. Here the CDR3 reads CAISEPGLAGFYNEQFF. The CDR3 coding sequence is TGTGCCATCAGTGAGCCGGGACTAGCGGGATTCTACAATGAGCAGTTCTTC.

At least ten counts were recorded for this clonotype. The rearrangement uses TRBV9 and TRBJ2-1; D possibly corresponds to TRBD1 (6 bases). V dropped 0 bases and J dropped 10 bases, with 11 bases sitting between them. The CDR3 is made up of 13 amino acids. Germline CDR1 is SGDLS and CDR2 is YYNGEE. The CDR3 spells CASSVVGQGEQFF. CDR3 nucleotide sequence: TGTGCCAGCAGCGTAGTTGGTCAGGGGGAGCAGTTCTTC.

This clonotype was found many times. V usage is TRBV28 and J usage is TRBJ1-5; D call uncertain. CDR1 MDHEN and CDR2 SYDVKM come from the germline V gene. V was pared by 3 bases and J by 9 bases, with 12 bases between. The CDR3 has 13 residues. The CDR3: CASSFRPLPPQHF. DNA of the CDR3: TGTGCCAGCAGTTTTAGACCGCTCCCGCCCCAGCATTTT.

This clonotype has at least ten counts. This sequence joins TRBV6-5 and TRBJ1-1; possible D gene TRBD1, 6 bases. Germline-derived CDR1 and CDR2 are MNHEY and SVGAGI. The CDR3 spans 14 residues. V lost 4 bases, J lost 4 bases, and 13 bases lay in between. As DNA, the CDR3 is TGTGCCAGCAGTTCCGACAGGACTTCCACTGAAGCTTTCTTT. Translated: CASSSDRTSTEAFF.

This clonotype was recorded only once. J is TRBJ2-7 and V is TRBV3-1; D is perhaps TRBD2 (5 bases). The germline V gene encodes CDR1 LGHDT and CDR2 YNNKEL (reference sequence). Trimming stripped 1 base from V and 6 bases from J, with 16 bases between. The CDR3 is 15 amino acids. CDR3 loop: CASSQVSNGVSEQYF. The CDR3 coding sequence is TGTGCCAGCAGCCAAGTGTCGAACGGGGTATCCGAGCAGTACTTC.

This clonotype was picked up a small number of times. The rearrangement uses TRBV9 and TRBJ2-7, with D unclear. Germline V gene data show CDR1 as SGDLS and CDR2 as YYNGEE. The CDR3 consists of 12 residues. V was trimmed by 0 bases and J by 4 bases, leaving 5 bases between them. In nucleotides, the CDR3 is TGTGCCAGCAGCGTAGACGGATACGAGCAGTACTTC. As protein: CASSVDGYEQYF.

This clonotype was seen repeatedly, ten times or more. The chain links TRBV12-3 or TRBV12-4 to TRBJ1-3; D is ambiguous. V was shortened by 10 bases and J by 0 bases, with 13 bases between the two germline ends. The CDR3 is made up of 14 amino acids. CDR3 bases: TGTGCCACCGTTCCCGTTGACTCTGGAAACACCATATATTTT. Residues: CATVPVDSGNTIYF.

Sample share makes this clonotype medium-sized. The rearrangement uses TRBV11-3 and TRBJ1-5, with TRBD1 matching over 8 bases. J was trimmed by 2 bases and V by 10 bases; bases with no gene match: 1. The CDR3 spans 12 residues. The V gene's germline CDR1 is SGHNT and CDR2 YENEEA. The DNA of the CDR3 is TGTGCCACAGGGGGCGGCAATCAGCCCCAGCATTTT. Its translation: CATGGGNQPQHF. The full variable domain, rest sourced from reference TRBV11-3 and TRBJ1-5, is EAGVVQSPRYKIIEKKQPVAFWCNPISGHNTLYWYLQNLGQGPELLIRYENEEAVDDSQLPKDRFSAERLKGVDSTLKIQPAELGDSAVYLCATGGGNQPQHFGDGTRLSIL.